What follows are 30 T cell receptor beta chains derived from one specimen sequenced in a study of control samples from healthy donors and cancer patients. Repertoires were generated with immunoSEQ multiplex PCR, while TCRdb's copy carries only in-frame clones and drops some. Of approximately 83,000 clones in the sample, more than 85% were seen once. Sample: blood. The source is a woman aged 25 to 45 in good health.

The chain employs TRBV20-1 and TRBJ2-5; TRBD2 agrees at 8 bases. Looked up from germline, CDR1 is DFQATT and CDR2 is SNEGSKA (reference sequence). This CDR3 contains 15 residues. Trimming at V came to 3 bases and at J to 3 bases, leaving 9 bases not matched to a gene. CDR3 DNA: TGCAGTGCTAGTCACGGACTAGCCGGAGAAGAGACCCAGTACTTC. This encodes CSASHGLAGEETQYF.

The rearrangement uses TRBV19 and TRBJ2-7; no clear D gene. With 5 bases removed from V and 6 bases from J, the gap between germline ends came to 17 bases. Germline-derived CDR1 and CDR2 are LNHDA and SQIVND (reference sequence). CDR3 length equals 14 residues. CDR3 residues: CASSWGEKESEQYF. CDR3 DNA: TGTGCCAGTAGTTGGGGTGAGAAGGAGTCCGAGCAGTACTTC.

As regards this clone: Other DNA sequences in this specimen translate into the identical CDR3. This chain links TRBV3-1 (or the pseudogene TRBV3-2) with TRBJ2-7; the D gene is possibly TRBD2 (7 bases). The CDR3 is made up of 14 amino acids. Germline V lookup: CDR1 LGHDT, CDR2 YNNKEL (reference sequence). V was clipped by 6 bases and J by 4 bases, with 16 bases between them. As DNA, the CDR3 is TGTGCCAGCAGTCAAACAGGGAGGGGGTACGAGCAGTACTTC. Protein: CASSQTGRGYEQYF.

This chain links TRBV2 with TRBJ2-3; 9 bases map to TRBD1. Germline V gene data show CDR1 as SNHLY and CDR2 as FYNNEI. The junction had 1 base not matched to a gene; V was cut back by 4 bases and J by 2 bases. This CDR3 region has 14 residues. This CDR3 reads CASSVQGATDTQYF. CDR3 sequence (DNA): TGTGCCAGCAGTGTACAGGGGGCCACAGATACGCAGTATTTT.

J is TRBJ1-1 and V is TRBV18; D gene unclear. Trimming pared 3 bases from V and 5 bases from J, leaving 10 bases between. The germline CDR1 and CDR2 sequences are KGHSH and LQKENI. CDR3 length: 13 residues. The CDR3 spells CASSPSPKTEAFF. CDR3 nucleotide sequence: TGTGCCAGCTCACCGTCCCCGAAGACTGAAGCTTTCTTT. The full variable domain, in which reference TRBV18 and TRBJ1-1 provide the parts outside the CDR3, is NAGVMQNPRHLVRRRGQEARLRCSPMKGHSHVYWYRQLPEEGLKFMVYLQKENIIDESGMPKERFSAEFPKEGPSILRIQQVVRGDSAAYFCASSPSPKTEAFFGQGTRLTVV.

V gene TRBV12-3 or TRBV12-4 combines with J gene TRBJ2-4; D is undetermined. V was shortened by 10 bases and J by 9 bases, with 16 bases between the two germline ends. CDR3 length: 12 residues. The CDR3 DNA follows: TGTGCCACCGGACCTGGTATAGGCATTCAGTACTTC. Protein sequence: CATGPGIGIQYF.

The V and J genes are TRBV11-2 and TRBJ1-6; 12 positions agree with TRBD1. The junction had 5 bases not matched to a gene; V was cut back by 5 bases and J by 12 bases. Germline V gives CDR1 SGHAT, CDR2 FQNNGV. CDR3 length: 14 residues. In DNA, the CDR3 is TGTGCCAGCAGCCTGGGACAGGGGGCAGGACCCCTCCACTTT. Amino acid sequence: CASSLGQGAGPLHF.

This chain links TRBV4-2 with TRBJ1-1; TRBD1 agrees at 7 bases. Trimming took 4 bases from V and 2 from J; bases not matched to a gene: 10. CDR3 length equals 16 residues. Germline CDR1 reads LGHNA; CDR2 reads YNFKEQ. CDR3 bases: TGTGCCAGCAGCCTACCGATAGGGACAGCAAACACTGAAGCTTTCTTT. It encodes CASSLPIGTANTEAFF.

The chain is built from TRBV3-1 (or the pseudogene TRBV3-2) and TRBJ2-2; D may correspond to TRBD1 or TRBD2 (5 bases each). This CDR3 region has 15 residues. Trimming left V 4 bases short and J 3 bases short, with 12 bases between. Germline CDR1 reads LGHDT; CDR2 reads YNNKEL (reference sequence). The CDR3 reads CASSRFGAHTGELFF. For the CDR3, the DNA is TGTGCCAGCAGCCGTTTCGGGGCCCACACCGGGGAGCTGTTTTTT.

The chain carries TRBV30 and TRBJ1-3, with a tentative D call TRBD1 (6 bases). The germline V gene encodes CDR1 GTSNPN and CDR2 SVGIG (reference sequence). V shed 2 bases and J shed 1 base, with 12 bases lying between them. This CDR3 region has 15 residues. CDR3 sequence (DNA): TGTGCCTGGAGTAGGACAGTCGGGTCTGGAAACACCATATATTTT. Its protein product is CAWSRTVGSGNTIYF.

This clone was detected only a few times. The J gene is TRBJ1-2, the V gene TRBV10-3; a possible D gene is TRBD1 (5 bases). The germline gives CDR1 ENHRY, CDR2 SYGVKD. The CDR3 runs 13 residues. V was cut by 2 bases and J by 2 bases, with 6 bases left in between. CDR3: CAISERDNYGYTF. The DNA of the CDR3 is TGTGCCATCAGTGAGCGGGACAACTATGGCTACACCTTC.

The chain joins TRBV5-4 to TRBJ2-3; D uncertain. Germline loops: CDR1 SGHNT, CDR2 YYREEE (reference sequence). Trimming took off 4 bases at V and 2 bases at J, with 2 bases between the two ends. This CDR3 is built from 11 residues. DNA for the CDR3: TGTGCCAGCAGCCACACAGATACGCAGTATTTT. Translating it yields CASSHTDTQYF.

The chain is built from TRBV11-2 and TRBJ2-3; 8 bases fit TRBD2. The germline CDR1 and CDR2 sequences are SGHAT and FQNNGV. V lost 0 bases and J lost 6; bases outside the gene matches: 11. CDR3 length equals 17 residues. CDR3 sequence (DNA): TGTGCCAGCAGCTTAGATCATCCCCGGGGGGGGAGGGATACGCAGTATTTT. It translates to CASSLDHPRGGRDTQYF.

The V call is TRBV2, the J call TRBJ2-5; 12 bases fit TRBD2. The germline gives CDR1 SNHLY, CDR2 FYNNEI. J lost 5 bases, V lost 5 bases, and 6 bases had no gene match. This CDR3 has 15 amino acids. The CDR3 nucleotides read TGTGCCAGCAGTAGGACTAGCGGGACGGTGGAGACCCAGTACTTC. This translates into CASSRTSGTVETQYF.

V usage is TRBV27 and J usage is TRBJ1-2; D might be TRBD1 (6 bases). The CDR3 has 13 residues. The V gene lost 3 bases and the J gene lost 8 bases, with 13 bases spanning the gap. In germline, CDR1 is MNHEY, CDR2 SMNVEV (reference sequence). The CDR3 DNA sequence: TGTGCCAGCAGTTTCGCAGGGGCTTACGGCTACACCTTC. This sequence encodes CASSFAGAYGYTF.

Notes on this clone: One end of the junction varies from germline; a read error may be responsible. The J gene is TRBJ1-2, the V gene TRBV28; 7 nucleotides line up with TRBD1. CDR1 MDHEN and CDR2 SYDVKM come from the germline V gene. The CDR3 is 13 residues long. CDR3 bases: TGTGCCAGCAGTATGGGACAGAACTATGGCTGCACCTTC. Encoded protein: CASSMGQNYGCTF.

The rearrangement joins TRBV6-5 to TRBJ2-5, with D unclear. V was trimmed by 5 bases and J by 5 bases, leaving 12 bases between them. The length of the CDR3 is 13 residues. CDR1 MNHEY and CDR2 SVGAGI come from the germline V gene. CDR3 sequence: CASSLGSHETQYF. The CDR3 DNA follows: TGTGCCAGCAGTCTCGGGTCGCACGAGACCCAGTACTTC.

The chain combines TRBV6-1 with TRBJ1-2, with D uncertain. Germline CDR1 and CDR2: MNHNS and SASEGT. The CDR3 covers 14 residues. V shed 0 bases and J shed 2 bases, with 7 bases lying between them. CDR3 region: CASSEALGNYGYTF. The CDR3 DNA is TGTGCCAGCAGTGAAGCTCTTGGGAACTATGGCTACACCTTC.

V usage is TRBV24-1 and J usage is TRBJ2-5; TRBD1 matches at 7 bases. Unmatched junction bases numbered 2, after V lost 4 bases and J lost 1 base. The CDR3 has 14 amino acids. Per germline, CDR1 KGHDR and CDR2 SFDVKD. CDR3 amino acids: CATSEGTVQETQYF. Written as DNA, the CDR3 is TGTGCCACCAGTGAAGGGACAGTCCAAGAGACCCAGTACTTC.

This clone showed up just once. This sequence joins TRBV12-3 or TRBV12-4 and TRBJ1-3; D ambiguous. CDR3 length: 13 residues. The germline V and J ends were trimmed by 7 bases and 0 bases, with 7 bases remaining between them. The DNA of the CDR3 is TGTGCCAGCATCTGGGCCTCTGGAAACACCATATATTTT. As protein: CASIWASGNTIYF.

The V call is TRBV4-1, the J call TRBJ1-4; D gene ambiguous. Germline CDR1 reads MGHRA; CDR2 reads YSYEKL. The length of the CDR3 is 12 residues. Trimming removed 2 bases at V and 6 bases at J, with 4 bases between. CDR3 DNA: TGCGCCAGCAGCCAATTTGATGAAAAACTGTTTTTT. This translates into CASSQFDEKLFF.

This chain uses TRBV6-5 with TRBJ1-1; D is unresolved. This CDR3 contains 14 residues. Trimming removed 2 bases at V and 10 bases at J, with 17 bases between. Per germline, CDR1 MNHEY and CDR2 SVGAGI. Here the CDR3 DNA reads TGTGCCAGCAGTTACCTGGCAGGTCGTTCGGGAGCTTTCTTT. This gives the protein CASSYLAGRSGAFF.

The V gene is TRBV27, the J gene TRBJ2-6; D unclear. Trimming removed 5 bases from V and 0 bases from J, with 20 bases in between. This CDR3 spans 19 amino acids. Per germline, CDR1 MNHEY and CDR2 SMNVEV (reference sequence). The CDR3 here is CASSPRWQALSSGANVLTF. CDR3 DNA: TGTGCCAGCAGTCCACGTTGGCAGGCATTAAGCTCTGGGGCCAACGTCCTGACTTTC.

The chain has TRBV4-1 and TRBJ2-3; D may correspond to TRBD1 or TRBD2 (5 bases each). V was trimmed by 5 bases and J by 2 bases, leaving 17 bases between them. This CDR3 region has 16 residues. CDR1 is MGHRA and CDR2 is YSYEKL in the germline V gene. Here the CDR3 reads CASSFGARGSTDTQYF. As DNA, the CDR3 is TGCGCCAGCAGCTTCGGGGCCCGAGGGTCCACAGATACGCAGTATTTT.

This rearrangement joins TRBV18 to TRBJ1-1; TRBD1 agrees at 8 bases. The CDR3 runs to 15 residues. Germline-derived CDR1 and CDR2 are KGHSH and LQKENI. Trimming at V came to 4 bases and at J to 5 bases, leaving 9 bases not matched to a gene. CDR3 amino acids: CASSHNTGGVTEAFF. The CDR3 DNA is TGTGCCAGCTCACACAACACAGGGGGAGTTACTGAAGCTTTCTTT.

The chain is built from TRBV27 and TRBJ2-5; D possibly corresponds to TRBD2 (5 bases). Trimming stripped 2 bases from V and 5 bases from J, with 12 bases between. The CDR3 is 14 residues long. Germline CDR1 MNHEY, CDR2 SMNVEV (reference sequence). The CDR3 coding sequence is TGTGCCAGCAGTTTAGGTCGGGGAACGGAGACCCAGTACTTC. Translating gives CASSLGRGTETQYF.

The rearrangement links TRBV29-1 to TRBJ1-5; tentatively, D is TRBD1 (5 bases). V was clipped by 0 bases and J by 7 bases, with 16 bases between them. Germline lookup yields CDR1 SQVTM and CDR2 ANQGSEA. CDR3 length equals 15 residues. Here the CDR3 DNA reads TGCAGCGTTGAAGAAGGGGTTGGCAGTGGACAGCCCCAGCATTTT. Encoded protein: CSVEEGVGSGQPQHF.

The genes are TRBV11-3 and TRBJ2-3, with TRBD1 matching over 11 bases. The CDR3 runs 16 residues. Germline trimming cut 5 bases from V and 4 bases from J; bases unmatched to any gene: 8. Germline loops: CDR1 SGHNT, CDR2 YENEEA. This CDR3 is CASSLRGTGGSDTQYF. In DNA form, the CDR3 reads TGTGCCAGCAGCCTGCGGGGGACAGGGGGTTCAGATACGCAGTATTTT.

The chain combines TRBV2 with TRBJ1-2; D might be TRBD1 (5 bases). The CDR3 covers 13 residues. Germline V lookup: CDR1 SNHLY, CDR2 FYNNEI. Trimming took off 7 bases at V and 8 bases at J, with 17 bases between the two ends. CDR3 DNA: TGTGCCAGCACAGGATCACAGGCTCGCGGCTACACCTTC. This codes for CASTGSQARGYTF.

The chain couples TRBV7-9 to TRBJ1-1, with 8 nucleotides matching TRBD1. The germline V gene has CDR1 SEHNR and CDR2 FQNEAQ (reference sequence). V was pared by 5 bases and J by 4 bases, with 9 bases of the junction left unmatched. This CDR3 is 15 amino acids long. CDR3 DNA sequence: TGTGCCAGCAGCCCCCCGGACAGGGTCGGCACTGAAGCTTTCTTT. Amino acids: CASSPPDRVGTEAFF.